This T cell receptor (beta chain) was found in a study of cytomegalovirus exposure and HLA in healthy donors. At the level of the study: Tens of millions of unique TCRs from HLA-typed donors were held in an early release of data.

Notes on the study in general: Presence/absence results assume similar sequencing depth per donor, which may not hold. A later analysis reportedly identified an Asian-associated ancestry cluster as carrying fewer N-insertions than the roughly 670-donor mean.

Both 60 Vbeta primers and 13 Jbeta primers went into the PCR. Per the original methods: An analysis that came later counted tens of millions of unique TCR beta chains, roughly 11 million shared. Profiled with immunoSEQ multiplex PCR; TCRdb holds only in-frame clones, not every one. From that table come the V and J calls and clone size; the DNA was used to work out D and trimming. The sample yields tens of thousands of clones, roughly 82% seen once. For this clone: What it recognizes is unknown.

V gave up 7 bases and J gave up 0 bases, with 10 bases separating them. The germline gives CDR1 MNHNY, CDR2 SVGAGI (reference sequence). The CDR3 loop spans 13 amino acids. The sample consisted of PBMCs. The TCR was taken from a man younger than 30 in good health and CMV-seronegative. This sequence joins TRBV6-6 and TRBJ2-7; D gene uncertain. CDR3: CASTLSNSYEQYF. The CDR3 coding sequence is TGTGCCAGCACACTCTCCAACTCCTACGAGCAGTACTTC.